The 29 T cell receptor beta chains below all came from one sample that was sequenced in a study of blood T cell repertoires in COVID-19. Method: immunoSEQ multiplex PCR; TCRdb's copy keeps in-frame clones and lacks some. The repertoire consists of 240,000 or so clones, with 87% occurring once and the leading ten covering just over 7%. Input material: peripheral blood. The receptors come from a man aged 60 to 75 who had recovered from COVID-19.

For the CDR3, the DNA is TGTGCCAGCAGCGCCGGACAGGGGTCTTATCAGCCCCAGCATTTT. It translates to CASSAGQGSYQPQHF. The chain couples TRBV9 to TRBJ1-5, with 9 bases fitting TRBD1. This CDR3 is 15 amino acids long. Germline assignment: CDR1 SGDLS and CDR2 YYNGEE. The V and J ends lost 3 bases and 5 bases, in that order; junction bases with no gene match: 6.

CDR3 coding DNA: TGTGCCAGTAGCTTACCCGGGACAGGGTCCATTCAGTACTTC. It is translated as CASSLPGTGSIQYF. The J gene is TRBJ2-4, the V gene TRBV19; 9 positions match TRBD1. The germline CDR1 and CDR2 sequences are LNHDA and SQIVND (reference sequence). The CDR3 runs to 14 residues. J gave up 9 bases and V 6 bases, and 9 bases lay outside the gene matches.

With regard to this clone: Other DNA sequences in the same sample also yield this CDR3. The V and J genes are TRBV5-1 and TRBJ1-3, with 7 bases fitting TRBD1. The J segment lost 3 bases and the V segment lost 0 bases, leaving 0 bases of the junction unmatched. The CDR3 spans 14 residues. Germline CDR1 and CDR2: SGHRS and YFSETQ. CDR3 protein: CASSLGDSGNTIYF. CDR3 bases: TGCGCCAGCAGCTTGGGGGACAGTGGAAACACCATATATTTT. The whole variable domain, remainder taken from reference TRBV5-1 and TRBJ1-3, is KAGVTQTPRYLIKTRGQQVTLSCSPISGHRSVSWYQQTPGQGLQFLFEYFSETQRNKGNFPGRFSGRQFSNSRSEMNVSTLELGDSALYLCASSLGDSGNTIYFGEGSWLTVV.

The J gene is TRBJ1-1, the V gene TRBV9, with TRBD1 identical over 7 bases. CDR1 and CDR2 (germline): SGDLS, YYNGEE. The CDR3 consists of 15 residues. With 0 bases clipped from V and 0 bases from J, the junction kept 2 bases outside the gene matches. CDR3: CASSVVDRVNTEAFF. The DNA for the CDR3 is TGTGCCAGCAGCGTAGTAGACAGGGTGAACACTGAAGCTTTCTTT.

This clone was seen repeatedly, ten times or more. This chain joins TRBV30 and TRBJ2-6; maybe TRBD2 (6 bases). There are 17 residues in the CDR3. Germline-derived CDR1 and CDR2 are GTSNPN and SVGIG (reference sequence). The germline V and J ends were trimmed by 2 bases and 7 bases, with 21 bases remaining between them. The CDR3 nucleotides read TGTGCCTGGAGTAGGGGACGTGGGGGGAACGGTGCCAACGTCCTGACTTTC. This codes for CAWSRGRGGNGANVLTF.

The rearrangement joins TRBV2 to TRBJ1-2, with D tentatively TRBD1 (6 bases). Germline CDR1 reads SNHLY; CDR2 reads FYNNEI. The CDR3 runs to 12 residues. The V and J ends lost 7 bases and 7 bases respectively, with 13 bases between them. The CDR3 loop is CASILQGGGYTF. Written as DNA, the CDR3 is TGTGCCAGCATTTTACAGGGTGGTGGCTACACCTTC.

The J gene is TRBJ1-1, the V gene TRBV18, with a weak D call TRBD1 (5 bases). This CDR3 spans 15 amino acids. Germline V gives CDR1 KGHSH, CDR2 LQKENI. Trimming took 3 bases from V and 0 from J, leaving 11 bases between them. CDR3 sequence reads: CASSPRQTLNTEAFF. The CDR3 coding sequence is TGTGCCAGCTCACCCCGACAGACCTTGAACACTGAAGCTTTCTTT.

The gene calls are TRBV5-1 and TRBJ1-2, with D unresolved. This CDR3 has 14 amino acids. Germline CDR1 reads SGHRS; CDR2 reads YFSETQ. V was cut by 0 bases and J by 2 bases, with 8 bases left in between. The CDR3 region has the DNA TGCGCCAGCAGCTTGGCATTACAGAACTATGGCTACACCTTC. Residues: CASSLALQNYGYTF.

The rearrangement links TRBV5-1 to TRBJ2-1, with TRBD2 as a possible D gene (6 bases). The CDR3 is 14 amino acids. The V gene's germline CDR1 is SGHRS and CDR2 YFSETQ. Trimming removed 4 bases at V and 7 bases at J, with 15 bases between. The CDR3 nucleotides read TGCGCCAGCAGCCCGGGACTCCTCGGGAATGAGCAGTTCTTC. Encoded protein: CASSPGLLGNEQFF.

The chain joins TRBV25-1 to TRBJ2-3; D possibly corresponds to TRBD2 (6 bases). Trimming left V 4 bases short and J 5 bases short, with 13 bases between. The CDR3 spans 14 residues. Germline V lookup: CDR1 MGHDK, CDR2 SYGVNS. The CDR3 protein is CASSGLDKVDTQYF. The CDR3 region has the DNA TGTGCCAGCAGTGGACTAGATAAGGTAGATACGCAGTATTTT.

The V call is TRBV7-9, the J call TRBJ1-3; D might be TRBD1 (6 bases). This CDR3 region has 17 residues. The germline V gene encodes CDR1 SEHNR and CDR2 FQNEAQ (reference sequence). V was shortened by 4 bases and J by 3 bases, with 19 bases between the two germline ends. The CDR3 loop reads CASSSILKGVDGNTIYF. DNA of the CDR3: TGTGCCAGCAGCTCCATCCTAAAGGGGGTAGATGGAAACACCATATATTTT.

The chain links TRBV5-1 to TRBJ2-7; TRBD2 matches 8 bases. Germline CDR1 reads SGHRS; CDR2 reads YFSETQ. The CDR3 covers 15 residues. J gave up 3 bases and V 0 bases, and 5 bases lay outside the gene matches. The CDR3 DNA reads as TGCGCCAGCAGCTTGGGACTAGCGCCTTTCTACGAGCAGTACGTC. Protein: CASSLGLAPFYEQYV.

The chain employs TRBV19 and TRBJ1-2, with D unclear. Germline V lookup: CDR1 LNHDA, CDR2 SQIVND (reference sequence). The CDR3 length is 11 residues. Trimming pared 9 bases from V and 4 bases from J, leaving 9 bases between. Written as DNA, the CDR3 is TGTGCCAGCGAGGAAGCCTATGGCTACACCTTC. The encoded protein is CASEEAYGYTF.

The CDR3 loop reads CAWSPWGGGVFTYNEQFF. The CDR3 DNA is TGTGCCTGGAGTCCCTGGGGCGGGGGGGTTTTCACCTACAATGAGCAGTTCTTC. The chain links TRBV30 to TRBJ2-1, with 9 bases identical to TRBD2. The germline CDR1 and CDR2 sequences are GTSNPN and SVGIG (reference sequence). This CDR3 has 18 amino acids. J was trimmed by 2 bases and V by 2 bases; bases with no gene match: 13.

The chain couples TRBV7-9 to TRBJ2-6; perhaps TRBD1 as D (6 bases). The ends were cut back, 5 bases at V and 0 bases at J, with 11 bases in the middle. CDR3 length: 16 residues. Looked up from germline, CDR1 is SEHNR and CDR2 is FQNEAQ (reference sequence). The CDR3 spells CASSNRQVSGANVLTF. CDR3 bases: TGTGCCAGCAGCAATCGACAGGTCTCTGGGGCCAACGTCCTGACTTTC. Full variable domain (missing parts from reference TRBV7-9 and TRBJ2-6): DTGVSQNPRHKITKRGQNVTFRCDPISEHNRLYWYRQTLGQGPEFLTYFQNEAQLEKSRLLSDRFSAERPKGSFSTLEIQRTEQGDSAMYLCASSNRQVSGANVLTFGAGSRLTVL.

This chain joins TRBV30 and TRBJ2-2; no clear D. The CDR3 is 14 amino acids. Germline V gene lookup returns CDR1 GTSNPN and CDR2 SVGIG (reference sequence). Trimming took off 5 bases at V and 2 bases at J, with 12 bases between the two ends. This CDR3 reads CAWRELHNTGELFF. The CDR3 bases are TGTGCCTGGCGCGAACTCCATAACACCGGGGAGCTGTTTTTT.

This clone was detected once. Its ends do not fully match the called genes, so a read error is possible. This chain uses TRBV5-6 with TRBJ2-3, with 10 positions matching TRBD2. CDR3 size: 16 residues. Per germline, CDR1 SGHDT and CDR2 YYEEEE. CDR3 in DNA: TGTGCCAGCAGCTTGATGAGCGGGGGGGCCACAAATACGCAGTATTTT. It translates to CASSLMSGGATNTQYF.

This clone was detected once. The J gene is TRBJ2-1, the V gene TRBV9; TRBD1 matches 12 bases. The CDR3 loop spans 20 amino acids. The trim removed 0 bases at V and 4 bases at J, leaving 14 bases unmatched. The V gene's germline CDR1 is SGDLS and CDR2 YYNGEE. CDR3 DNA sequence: TGTGCCAGCAGCGTAGACCCGGGACAGGGGGCGTTTAGCCGATACAATGAGCAGTTCTTC. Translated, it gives CASSVDPGQGAFSRYNEQFF.

The CDR3 sequence: CASSTRGDWYTQYF. DNA of the CDR3: TGTGCCAGCAGCACCAGGGGGGACTGGTATACGCAGTATTTT. The genes are TRBV21-1 and TRBJ2-3; the D segment call TRBD1 is taken from the table without a DNA check. TRBV21-1 is a pseudogene segment. CDR3 length equals 14 residues.

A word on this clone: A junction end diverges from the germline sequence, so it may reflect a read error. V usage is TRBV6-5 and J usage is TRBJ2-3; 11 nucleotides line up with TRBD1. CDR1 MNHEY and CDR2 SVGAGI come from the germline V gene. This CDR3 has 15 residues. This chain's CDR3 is CASSYRTGGTDTQYF. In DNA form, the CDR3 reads TGTGCCAGCAGTTATAGGACAGGGGGCACGGATACGCAGTATTTT.

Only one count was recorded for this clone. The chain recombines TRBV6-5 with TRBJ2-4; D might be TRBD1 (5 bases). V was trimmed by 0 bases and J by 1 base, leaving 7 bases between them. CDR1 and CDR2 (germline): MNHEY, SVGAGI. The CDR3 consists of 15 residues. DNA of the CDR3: TGTGCCAGCAGTTACTCTGCAGGGGCCAAAAACATTCAGTACTTC. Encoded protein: CASSYSAGAKNIQYF.

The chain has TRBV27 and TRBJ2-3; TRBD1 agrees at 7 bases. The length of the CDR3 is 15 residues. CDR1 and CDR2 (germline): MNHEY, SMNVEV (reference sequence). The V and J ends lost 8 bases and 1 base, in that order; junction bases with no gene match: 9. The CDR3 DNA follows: TGTGCCAGCCGCAAAAGGGGGCTCGGCACAGATACGCAGTATTTT. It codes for CASRKRGLGTDTQYF.

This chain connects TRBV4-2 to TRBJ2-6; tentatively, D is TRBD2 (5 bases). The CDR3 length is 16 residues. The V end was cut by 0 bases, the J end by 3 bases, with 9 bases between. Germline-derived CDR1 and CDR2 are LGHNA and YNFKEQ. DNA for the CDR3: TGTGCCAGCAGCCAAGATCGGAGGAATGGGGCCAACGTCCTGACTTTC. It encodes CASSQDRRNGANVLTF.

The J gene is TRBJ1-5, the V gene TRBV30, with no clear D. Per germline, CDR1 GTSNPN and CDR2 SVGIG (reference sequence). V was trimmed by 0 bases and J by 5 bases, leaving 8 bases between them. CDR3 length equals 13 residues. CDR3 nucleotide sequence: TGTGCCTGGAGTGTATCGAGTTATCAGCCCCAGCATTTT. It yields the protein CAWSVSSYQPQHF. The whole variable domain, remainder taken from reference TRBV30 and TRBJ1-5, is SQTIHQWPATLVQPVGSPLSLECTVEGTSNPNLYWYRQAAGRGLQLLFYSVGIGQISSEVPQNLSASRPQDRQFILSSKKLLLSDSGFYLCAWSVSSYQPQHFGDGTRLSIL.

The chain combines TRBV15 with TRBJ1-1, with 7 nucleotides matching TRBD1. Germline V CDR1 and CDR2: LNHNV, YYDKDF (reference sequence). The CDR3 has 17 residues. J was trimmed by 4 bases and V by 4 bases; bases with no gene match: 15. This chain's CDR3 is CATSMNDRERLATEAFF. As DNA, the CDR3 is TGTGCCACCAGCATGAACGACAGGGAGAGGCTTGCCACTGAAGCTTTCTTT.

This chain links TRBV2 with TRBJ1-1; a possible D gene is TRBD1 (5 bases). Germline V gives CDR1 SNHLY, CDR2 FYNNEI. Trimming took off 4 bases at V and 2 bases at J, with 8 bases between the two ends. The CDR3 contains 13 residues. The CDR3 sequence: CASSGDSNTEAFF. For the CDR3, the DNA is TGTGCCAGCAGTGGCGACAGCAACACTGAAGCTTTCTTT.

The CDR3 bases are TGTGCCAGCAGTGCGTCAGGGAATTCACCCCTCCACTTT. The encoded protein is CASSASGNSPLHF. This chain connects TRBV6-4 to TRBJ1-6; tentative D call: TRBD1 (5 bases). This CDR3 has 13 amino acids. V was cut by 4 bases and J by 7 bases, with 8 bases left in between. Germline V gene sequence: CDR1 MRHNA, CDR2 SNTAGT.

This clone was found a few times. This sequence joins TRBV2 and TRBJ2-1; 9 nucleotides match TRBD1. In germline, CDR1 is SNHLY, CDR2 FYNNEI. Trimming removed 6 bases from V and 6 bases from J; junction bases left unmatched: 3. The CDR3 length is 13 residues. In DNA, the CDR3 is TGTGCCAGCAGCGTGGACAGGGGCAATGAGCAGTTCTTC. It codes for CASSVDRGNEQFF.

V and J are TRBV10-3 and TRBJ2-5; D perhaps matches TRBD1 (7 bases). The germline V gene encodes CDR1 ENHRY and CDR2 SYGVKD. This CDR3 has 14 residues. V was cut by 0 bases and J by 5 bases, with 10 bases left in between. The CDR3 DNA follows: TGTGCCATCAGTGAGTCGCCAGGGGGGGAGACCCAGTACTTC. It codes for CAISESPGGETQYF.